The entry below gives a single T cell receptor (beta chain) sequence along with its context. As yet, its antigen is unknown. The CDR3 has 15 residues. Germline loops: CDR1 SEHNR, CDR2 FQNEAQ (reference sequence). The V end lost 4 bases, the J end lost 8 bases, and 18 bases lay between the germline ends. This entry is derived from a study of cytomegalovirus exposure and HLA in healthy donors. Across the whole study: Inside one of the first data releases sat about 85 million unique TCRs taken from HLA-typed donors. Study findings and constraints: Sequences of the TCR beta chain were said to predict the HLA-A and HLA-B alleles of most subjects accurately. Across donors, sequencing depth was assumed by presence/absence analyses to be roughly uniform.

Healthy people donating bone marrow made up the donors. The PCR was carried out with 60 Vbeta primers and 13 Jbeta primers. Using immunoSEQ multiplex PCR, the repertoire was profiled, and TCRdb retains in-frame clones only, with some absent. The table shows roughly 190,000 clones, with approximately 80% occurring only once. The source is a woman aged 50 to 60 in good health and CMV-seropositive. V and J are TRBV7-9 and TRBJ2-1; a possible D gene is TRBD1 (6 bases). The sequenced material came from PBMCs. The CDR3 is CASSSHQGPRDEQFF. The CDR3 nucleotides are TGTGCCAGCAGCTCTCACCAGGGGCCGAGGGATGAGCAGTTCTTC.